These T cell receptor beta chains were read from a single sample in a study of early T cells in non-severe SARS-CoV-2 infection. TCRdb called the 5' RACE reads again in MiXCR, with one record for every CDR3 protein. The sample carries some 58,000 distinct CDR3 sequences, roughly 14% recorded once. Sequencing used whole blood. These receptors all come from an adult who was a healthcare worker with PCR-confirmed SARS-CoV-2 infection or an uninfected control (not recorded which). CDR3s include the opening cysteine and the closing phenylalanine or tryptophan. The D gene is left open where the match is weak. Expanded clones are given a class, and other clones once, few, many or no size at all.

few TRBJ2-1 - TRBV11-2 CASSPGMLSYNEQFF TGTGCCAGCAGCCCCGGGATGCTCTCCTACAATGAGCAGTTCTTC
- TRBJ2-7 - TRBV6-1 CASDQGNDYLKYF TGTGCCAGTGACCAGGGAAACGACTACCTTAAGTACTTC
- TRBJ2-4 - TRBV3-1 CASSQDLRGAKNIQYF TGTGCCAGCAGCCAAGACCTAAGGGGAGCCAAAAACATTCAGTACTTC
many TRBJ2-5 - TRBV12-3/TRBV12-4 CASSPTRAPSGETQYF TGTGCCAGCAGTCCTACCCGGGCCCCCTCGGGGGAGACCCAGTACTTC
few TRBJ2-2 - TRBV6-4 CASSDVAGTGELFF TGTGCCAGCAGTGACGTGGCGGGTACCGGGGAGCTGTTTTTT
- TRBJ2-2 - TRBV13 CASSLLVTGELFF TGTGCCAGCAGCTTATTGGTCACCGGGGAGCTGTTTTTT
- TRBJ2-3 - TRBV7-2 CASSGRTGDTQYF TGTGCCAGCAGCGGCCGGACTGGAGATACGCAGTATTTT
few TRBJ1-2 - TRBV9 CASSQGPANYGYTF TGTGCCAGCAGCCAGGGACCGGCTAACTATGGCTACACCTTC
- TRBJ1-1 - TRBV7-9 CASSVLHRDSPEAFF TGTGCCAGCAGCGTCCTTCACAGGGATAGCCCTGAAGCTTTCTTT
many TRBJ1-2 - TRBV7-3 CASSLMTRTNYGYTF TGTGCCAGCAGCTTAATGACAAGAACTAACTATGGCTACACCTTC
many TRBJ1-2 - TRBV12-3/TRBV12-4 CASSFEGNYGYTF TGTGCCAGCAGTTTTGAGGGGAACTATGGCTACACCTTC
many TRBJ2-1 - TRBV7-8 CASSLDSYNEQFF TGTGCCAGCAGCTTAGACAGCTACAATGAGCAGTTCTTC
few TRBJ1-2 - TRBV7-2 CASSLESGTYGYTF TGTGCCAGCAGCTTAGAGTCCGGGACCTATGGCTACACCTTC
few TRBJ2-3 TRBD2 TRBV6-5 CASSYFGGASTDTQYF TGTGCCAGCAGTTACTTCGGGGGGGCTAGCACAGATACGCAGTATTTT
few TRBJ2-5 TRBD1 TRBV5-1 CASSATGTLNQETQYF TGCGCCAGCAGCGCGACAGGGACCCTTAATCAAGAGACCCAGTACTTC
- TRBJ2-7 - TRBV6-1 CASEGELNSYEQYF TGTGCCAGCGAAGGGGAACTCAACTCCTACGAGCAGTACTTC
many TRBJ2-7 - TRBV12-3/TRBV12-4 CASSSTPSYEQYF TGTGCCAGCAGTTCCACTCCATCCTACGAGCAGTACTTC
many TRBJ2-3 - TRBV11-3 CASSLGRSTDTQYF TGTGCCAGCAGCTTGGGCAGGAGCACAGATACGCAGTATTTT
- TRBJ2-1 TRBD1 TRBV9 CASSANRDRGNNEQFF TGTGCCAGCAGCGCCAACCGGGACAGGGGAAACAATGAGCAGTTCTTC
few TRBJ2-1 - TRBV3-1 CASSHLGNEQFF TGTGCCAGCAGCCATCTAGGCAATGAGCAGTTCTTC
many TRBJ1-1 - TRBV14 CASSQDPAGNTEAFF TGTGCCAGCAGCCAAGATCCGGCAGGGAACACTGAAGCTTTCTTT
- TRBJ2-5 - TRBV11-2 CASSWDLGARAETQYF TGTGCCAGCAGCTGGGATCTCGGGGCCCGGGCAGAGACCCAGTACTTC
many TRBJ1-2 - TRBV5-4 CASSLLGGYTF TGTGCCAGCAGCCTATTAGGGGGCTACACCTTC
few TRBJ1-1 TRBD1 TRBV9 CASSGGTGRTEAFF TGTGCCAGCAGCGGCGGGACAGGACGAACTGAAGCTTTCTTT
few TRBJ1-1 - TRBV7-2 CASSLFGAEAFF TGTGCCAGCAGCCTTTTCGGGGCTGAAGCTTTCTTT
medium-sized TRBJ2-7 - TRBV5-6 CASSSRAPLPYEQYF TGTGCCAGCAGCTCTAGAGCTCCCCTACCCTACGAGCAGTACTTC
few TRBJ1-1 - TRBV10-3 CAISQAAGGAFF TGTGCCATCAGCCAGGCTGCTGGCGGAGCTTTCTTT
- TRBJ1-3 - TRBV20-1 CSASFPGSGNTIYF TGCAGTGCTAGTTTTCCAGGCTCTGGAAACACCATATATTTT
few TRBJ2-5 TRBD1 TRBV11-1 CASSRRTGTGETQYF TGTGCCAGCAGCCGCAGGACAGGGACAGGGGAGACCCAGTACTTC
- TRBJ2-1 - TRBV2 CASRSPVRNEQFF TGTGCCAGCCGGTCCCCAGTTAGGAATGAGCAGTTCTTC
few TRBJ1-1 - TRBV18 CASSTDRRSTEAFF TGTGCCAGCTCGACGGACCGAAGGAGCACTGAAGCTTTCTTT
few TRBJ1-1 - TRBV10-3 CAISRDGNTEAFF TGTGCCATCAGCCGGGACGGGAACACTGAAGCTTTCTTT
few TRBJ2-5 - TRBV15 CATSKTGIQETQYF TGTGCCACCAGCAAAACAGGGATCCAAGAGACCCAGTACTTC
- TRBJ2-7 - TRBV30 CAWSYTGYEQYF TGTGCCTGGAGTTACACAGGGTACGAGCAGTACTTC
- TRBJ2-2 - TRBV19 CASSIVGQGENTGELFF TGTGCCAGTAGTATAGTGGGGCAGGGCGAGAACACCGGGGAGCTGTTTTTT
few TRBJ1-1 TRBD1 TRBV5-1 CASSLGQGAEVFF TGCGCCAGCAGCTTGGGACAGGGAGCTGAAGTTTTCTTT
many TRBJ2-7 - TRBV11-2 CASSRGTAAYEQYF TGTGCCAGCAGTCGCGGGACCGCAGCCTACGAGCAGTACTTC
many TRBJ2-7 TRBD1 TRBV20-1 CSAIRTGGGEQYF TGCAGTGCTATTAGGACAGGGGGCGGCGAGCAGTACTTC
- TRBJ1-1 TRBD1 TRBV7-6 CASSFGTGKDTEAFF TGTGCCAGCAGCTTCGGGACAGGGAAGGACACTGAAGCTTTCTTT
many TRBJ2-4 - TRBV9 CASSASPGGENIQYF TGTGCCAGCAGCGCCTCCCCCGGAGGTGAAAACATTCAGTACTTC
- TRBJ2-2 - TRBV7-7 CASSKGGPNTGELFF TGTGCCAGCAGCAAGGGGGGACCTAACACCGGGGAGCTGTTTTTT
- TRBJ2-2 - TRBV4-2 CASSPPRGTPNTGELFF TGTGCCAGCAGCCCCCCTCGAGGGACACCGAACACCGGGGAGCTGTTTTTT
many TRBJ2-1 - TRBV13 CASSQGWARDNEQFF TGTGCCAGCAGCCAAGGGTGGGCGCGGGACAATGAGCAGTTCTTC
- TRBJ2-1 - TRBV6-1 CASSESYGGNEQFF TGTGCCAGCAGTGAGTCTTATGGGGGCAATGAGCAGTTCTTC
- TRBJ2-5 TRBD2 TRBV4-1 CASSQVAGEETQYF TGCGCCAGCAGCCAAGTAGCGGGGGAGGAGACCCAGTACTTC
few TRBJ2-5 - TRBV7-2 CASRSGPLTQYF TGTGCCAGCAGATCCGGGCCCCTGACCCAGTACTTC
- TRBJ1-2 - TRBV29-1 CSVAGAAHGYTF TGCAGCGTAGCAGGGGCGGCCCATGGCTACACCTTC
few TRBJ1-5 - TRBV6-1 CASSYNQPQHF TGTGCCAGCAGTTATAATCAGCCCCAGCATTTT
- TRBJ1-1 - TRBV6-6 CASSQGGEMNTEAFF TGTGCCAGCAGCCAGGGTGGGGAAATGAACACTGAAGCTTTCTTT
many TRBJ1-6 - TRBV27 CASSLSWTSYNSPLHF TGTGCCAGCAGTTTATCCTGGACCTCCTATAATTCACCCCTCCACTTT
few TRBJ2-3 - TRBV29-1 CSVVLPPDTQYF TGCAGCGTTGTTTTACCACCAGATACGCAGTATTTT
- TRBJ2-3 - TRBV20-1 CSARDVRTNTDTQYF TGCAGTGCTAGAGATGTCCGGACAAACACAGATACGCAGTATTTT
- TRBJ1-6 TRBD1 TRBV6-2/TRBV6-3 CASKRDSYNSPLHF TGTGCCAGCAAAAGGGACAGCTATAATTCACCCCTCCACTTT
- TRBJ1-3 - TRBV5-1 CASSLTVPLSSGNTIYF TGCGCCAGCAGCTTGACAGTCCCACTCAGCTCTGGAAACACCATATATTTT
few TRBJ2-7 - TRBV13 CASSPMGETYEQYF TGTGCCAGCAGTCCCATGGGGGAGACCTACGAGCAGTACTTC
- TRBJ2-7 TRBD2 TRBV4-1 CASSQARASGVYEQYF TGCGCCAGCAGCCAAGCTAGGGCTAGCGGGGTCTACGAGCAGTACTTC